This T cell receptor (beta chain) was captured by sequencing in a study of shared clonotypes between healthy human individuals. Per the germline V gene, CDR1 is GTSNPN and CDR2 is SVGIG (reference sequence). V was trimmed by 7 bases and J by 0 bases, leaving 19 bases between them. The CDR3 is made up of 17 amino acids. Caucasian adults living in Nashville, Tennessee, provided all samples. Authors' methods: ImmunoSEQ output lacked quality scores and full-length reads, limiting matched filtering. Here immunoSEQ multiplex PCR was the method, and the copy in TCRdb shows in-frame clones only, minus some. D and trimming were read from the DNA, whereas the V and J calls and clone size are those reported in that table. The data contain approximately 470,000 clones, 81% of them singletons.

J is TRBJ2-6 and V is TRBV30; possible D gene TRBD1, 6 bases. The sequence was obtained from a woman in her forties in good health. Some clones in this sample may be carry-over from other donors' samples. The sample taken for sequencing was PBMCs. As DNA, the CDR3 is TGTGCCTCTCGCCGGGCGGACAGTCTCTCTGGGGCCAACGTCCTGACTTTC. This sequence encodes CASRRADSLSGANVLTF.